This T cell receptor (beta chain) was observed in a study of OX40 agonist ivuxolimab in advanced cancers. The table came from immunoSEQ multiplex PCR; TCRdb's copy has only in-frame clones and leaves some out. The sample yields about 82,000 clones, 86% seen once. Germline values: CDR1 SQVTM, CDR2 ANQGSEA. The CDR3 length is 13 residues. V was pared by 6 bases and J by 1 base, with 4 bases of the junction left unmatched. The sequenced sample was CD4+ or CD8+ T cells sorted from blood, obtained in a trial of the OX40 agonist ivuxolimab. The J gene is TRBJ2-3, the V gene TRBV29-1; 7 bases are a match to TRBD2. The TCR was taken from an adult with an advanced solid tumor such as melanoma, head and neck, liver or kidney cancer. DNA for the CDR3: TGCAGCGTCCGGGGGGTCCGCACAGATACGCAGTATTTT. The encoded protein is CSVRGVRTDTQYF.